This entry lists 21 T cell receptor beta chains sequenced from one sample in a study of blood T cells in healthy people across ages. A J-beta primer mix and a sample-barcoded 5' primer were used in a second PCR of roughly 7 to 12 cycles. TCRdb analysed the 5' RACE reads with MiXCR anew, one entry per CDR3 protein. The sample has 1 million to 1.2 million distinct CDR3 sequences; 35% to 40% are singletons. Material for sequencing was blood. These receptors all stem from a man in his late teens or twenties in good health.

This chain connects TRBV7-9 to TRBJ1-1; possibly TRBD1 for D (6 bases). This CDR3 region has 16 residues. Trimming left V 1 base short and J 6 bases short, with 18 bases between. Germline-derived CDR1 and CDR2 are SEHNR and FQNEAQ (reference sequence). The CDR3 sequence is CASSLDPRGGVPEAFF. CDR3 nucleotides: TGTGCCAGCAGCTTAGACCCCAGGGGAGGTGTCCCTGAAGCTTTCTTT.

J is TRBJ1-1 and V is TRBV12-3 or TRBV12-4, with D possibly TRBD1 on 5 matching bases. Trimming shortened V by 7 bases and J by 4 bases, and 16 bases separated the two germline ends. This CDR3 region has 14 residues. The CDR3 DNA sequence: TGTGCCAGCACCAAAACATCGGGGGGCACTGAAGCTTTCTTT. Protein: CASTKTSGGTEAFF.

A note on this clonotype: The junction differs from germline at one of its ends, possibly a read error. The V and J genes are TRBV29-1 and TRBJ1-5, with D hard to call. Per the germline V gene, CDR1 is SQVTM and CDR2 is ANQGSEA. The CDR3 runs 13 residues. In DNA form, the CDR3 reads TGCAGCGTTGTATGGGCAGACAATCGGCCCCAGCATTTT. Its translation: CSVVWADNRPQHF.

The chain recombines TRBV20-1 with TRBJ2-4, with unresolved D. The J call may be faulty, since TRBJ2-7 better matches the DNA end. CDR1 and CDR2 (germline): DFQATT, SNEGSKA (reference sequence). The CDR3 is 14 amino acids. The CDR3 protein is CSARIGPDFYEQYF. The CDR3 DNA reads TGCAGTGCTAGAATAGGACCGGATTTCTACGAGCAGTACTTC.

This clonotype was counted only a few times. The chain carries TRBV7-2 and TRBJ2-1; 11 positions agree with TRBD2. Trimming took 5 bases from V and 6 from J; bases not matched to a gene: 12. The CDR3 totals 17 residues. The germline V gene encodes CDR1 SGHTA and CDR2 FQGNSA. The CDR3 spells CASSLQLGTSGGNEQFF. The CDR3 DNA reads TGTGCCAGCAGCCTCCAGCTAGGGACTAGCGGTGGCAATGAGCAGTTCTTC. The whole variable domain, remainder taken from reference TRBV7-2 and TRBJ2-1, is GAGVSQSPSNKVTEKGKDVELRCDPISGHTALYWYRQSLGQGLEFLIYFQGNSAPDKSGLPSDRFSAERTGGSVSTLTIQRTQQEDSAVYLCASSLQLGTSGGNEQFFGPGTRLTVL.

This sequence joins TRBV6-6 and TRBJ1-1; 11 nucleotides match TRBD1. V was pared by 5 bases and J by 3 bases, with 8 bases of the junction left unmatched. The germline gives CDR1 MNHNY, CDR2 SVGAGI (reference sequence). The CDR3 is 16 residues long. The chain's CDR3 is CASSHGTGGRYTEAFF. The CDR3 DNA sequence: TGTGCCAGCAGTCACGGGACAGGGGGACGCTACACTGAAGCTTTCTTT.

This clonotype was picked up a small number of times. A clone one base away is much larger, so this may be a read error. The rearrangement joins TRBV4-1 to TRBJ2-5; D is unresolved. V shed 0 bases and J shed 11 bases, with 22 bases lying between them. Per germline, CDR1 MGHRA and CDR2 YSYEKL. The CDR3 sequence is 16 residues long. The CDR3: CASSQEILSRNNEQYF. DNA for the CDR3: TGCGCCAGCAGCCAAGAGATTTTGTCCAGAAACAATGAGCAGTACTTC.

V and J are TRBV2 and TRBJ1-5; D gene uncertain. The CDR3 sequence is 13 residues long. V lost 8 bases and J 3 bases, leaving 11 bases between the germline ends. CDR1 SNHLY and CDR2 FYNNEI come from the germline V gene. The CDR3 nucleotides are TGTGCCAGCTCGAGTCCATACAATCAGCCCCAGCATTTT. Translating gives CASSSPYNQPQHF.

This chain joins TRBV27 and TRBJ1-1; D is ambiguous. The CDR3 is 16 residues long. V lost 2 bases and J lost 1, with 14 bases in between. Germline assignment: CDR1 MNHEY and CDR2 SMNVEV (reference sequence). The CDR3 sequence is CASSLGQDGPNTEAFF. The CDR3 region has the DNA TGTGCCAGCAGTTTAGGCCAGGATGGCCCGAACACTGAAGCTTTCTTT.

This chain connects TRBV27 to TRBJ2-1, with D perhaps TRBD1 or TRBD2 (7 bases each). Gene TRBJ2-7 matches the end of the DNA better, so the J call may be wrong. The CDR3 extends over 16 amino acids. Germline V CDR1 and CDR2: MNHEY, SMNVEV (reference sequence). The CDR3 region is CASSTRRGGSYNEQYF. The CDR3 DNA reads TGTGCCAGCAGTACTCGCAGGGGGGGGTCCTACAATGAGCAGTACTTC.

V gene TRBV6-2 or TRBV6-3 combines with J gene TRBJ1-1; D might be TRBD1 (6 bases). CDR3 length equals 15 residues. CDR1 is MNHEY and CDR2 is SVGEGT in the germline V gene. With 2 bases removed from V and 4 bases from J, the gap between germline ends came to 14 bases. CDR3 amino acids: CASSYGGGRITEAFF. CDR3 in DNA: TGTGCCAGCAGTTACGGCGGGGGGCGGATCACTGAAGCTTTCTTT.

This clonotype has only a few counts. The chain carries TRBV20-1 and TRBJ1-1; TRBD1 agrees at 8 bases. V shed 6 bases and J 4 bases; nucleotides not matched to a gene: 7. The CDR3 is 13 residues long. Looked up from germline, CDR1 is DFQATT and CDR2 is SNEGSKA (reference sequence). CDR3 sequence (DNA): TGCAGTGCGCCTTACAGGGGGAGCACTGAAGCTTTCTTT. It specifies CSAPYRGSTEAFF.

This clonotype was detected only a few times. This chain uses TRBV6-6 with TRBJ2-5; 7 bases agree with TRBD1. The germline V gene has CDR1 MNHNY and CDR2 SVGAGI (reference sequence). This CDR3 region has 18 residues. J gave up 4 bases and V 4 bases, and 18 bases lay outside the gene matches. The CDR3 is CASSSHSGGSVKGETQYF. As DNA, the CDR3 is TGTGCCAGCAGTTCACACTCAGGGGGTAGCGTCAAGGGAGAGACCCAGTACTTC.

This clonotype was detected only a few times. The genes are TRBV5-1 and TRBJ2-5; D call uncertain. The germline gives CDR1 SGHRS, CDR2 YFSETQ. The length of the CDR3 is 13 residues. V lost 3 bases and J lost 5, with 11 bases in between. The CDR3 here is CASSSKVRETQYF. The CDR3 coding sequence is TGCGCCAGCAGCTCTAAAGTTAGGGAGACCCAGTACTTC.

V gene TRBV20-1 combines with J gene TRBJ1-5, with a tentative D call TRBD1 (6 bases). V lost 3 bases to trimming and J lost 5 bases, with 11 bases between them. This CDR3 has 13 residues. The germline CDR1 and CDR2 sequences are DFQATT and SNEGSKA (reference sequence). The CDR3 here is CSARGAGDQPQHF. CDR3 nucleotides: TGCAGTGCTAGGGGGGCAGGTGATCAGCCCCAGCATTTT.

This clonotype came up a few times. V usage is TRBV9 and J usage is TRBJ1-2; TRBD1 is a possible D gene (6 bases). Per the germline V gene, CDR1 is SGDLS and CDR2 is YYNGEE. V dropped 0 bases and J dropped 8 bases, with 14 bases sitting between them. The CDR3 has 14 amino acids. The CDR3 here is CASSVEVRGDGYTF. The CDR3 DNA is TGTGCCAGCAGCGTAGAGGTCAGGGGAGACGGCTACACCTTC.

The genes are TRBV7-2 and TRBJ1-2; the D gene is possibly TRBD1 (5 bases). CDR3 length equals 14 residues. The V gene lost 2 bases and the J gene lost 6 bases, with 13 bases spanning the gap. The germline gives CDR1 SGHTA, CDR2 FQGNSA. The CDR3 DNA reads as TGTGCCAGCAGCTTAATCGGGACGCTGGATGGCTACACCTTC. It translates to CASSLIGTLDGYTF.

This chain connects TRBV4-3 to TRBJ1-2; no reliable D call. Germline CDR1 is LGHNA and CDR2 is YSLEER. V was shortened by 1 base and J by 3 bases, with 9 bases between the two germline ends. The CDR3 is 14 residues long. CDR3 residues: CASSQGLVDYGYTF. CDR3 sequence (DNA): TGCGCCAGCAGCCAAGGACTGGTGGACTATGGCTACACCTTC.

The gene calls are TRBV9 and TRBJ1-1, with TRBD1 as a possible D gene (6 bases). The germline V and J ends were trimmed by 3 bases and 12 bases, with 15 bases remaining between them. This CDR3 spans 12 amino acids. Germline CDR1 SGDLS, CDR2 YYNGEE. The CDR3 DNA sequence: TGTGCCAGCAGCGGGGGGGCAACCCGGACTTTCTTT. Translating gives CASSGGATRTFF.

In its sample, this clonotype was seen a few times. A read error may explain this, as a much larger clone is one base away. The chain couples TRBV11-3 to TRBJ2-1; no definite D call. The V and J ends lost 4 bases and 3 bases respectively, with 13 bases between them. Germline V gene data show CDR1 as SGHNT and CDR2 as YENEEA. This CDR3 has 15 residues. CDR3 region: CASSSGATVYNEQFF. The CDR3 nucleotides are TGTGCCAGCAGCTCCGGAGCCACCGTCTACAATGAGCAGTTCTTC.

V usage is TRBV6-1 and J usage is TRBJ2-1; D possibly corresponds to TRBD1 (5 bases). The CDR3 is made up of 19 amino acids. Trimming removed 7 bases from V and 0 bases from J, with 25 bases in between. Germline values: CDR1 MNHNS, CDR2 SASEGT. The CDR3 nucleotides are TGTGCCAGCACCCGCAAGTCGGAAACAGGTCCGAGCTCCTACAATGAGCAGTTCTTC. It is translated as CASTRKSETGPSSYNEQFF.